This T cell receptor beta chain was retrieved from a study of CD8+ T cells in alopecia areata. RNA was extracted and reverse transcribed into cDNA as the sequencing template. Here immunoSEQ multiplex PCR was the method, and the copy in TCRdb shows in-frame clones only, minus some. The sample consists of about 190,000 clones, 60% of them appearing once. This sample's treatment: oral pan-JAK inhibitor, 5-10 mg twice daily. Germline CDR1 and CDR2: MNHEY and SMNVEV (reference sequence). The V gene lost 3 bases and the J gene lost 4 bases, with 10 bases spanning the gap. This CDR3 spans 13 amino acids. The sample was CD4+ T cells sorted from blood, taken at week 24, from a patient treated with tofacitinib. J is TRBJ2-7 and V is TRBV27; D gene unclear. The sequence derives from a human donor with alopecia areata. This CDR3 reads CASSFGYYYEQYF. The CDR3 region has the DNA TGTGCCAGCAGTTTCGGTTACTATTACGAGCAGTACTTC.